Included here is one T cell receptor (beta chain) sequence, with context. This CDR3 has 14 amino acids. Germline CDR1 reads SNHLY; CDR2 reads FYNNEI. V was clipped by 6 bases and J by 6 bases; unmatched bases: 6. Only in-frame clones appear in the TCRdb table, and some are missing; sequencing was by immunoSEQ multiplex PCR. The sample consists of 65,000 to 75,000 clones, 80% to 95% of them appearing once. This specimen belongs to a study of T cell changes during pregnancy in multiple sclerosis. This material consisted of peripheral blood, taken after pregnancy. This receptor was obtained from a female donor in good health, enrolled as a control in a pregnancy study. This sequence joins TRBV2 and TRBJ2-7; TRBD2 matches at 12 bases. Written as DNA, the CDR3 is TGTGCCAGCAGGGGGACTAGCGGGTCCCTCGAGCAGTACTTC. Residues: CASRGTSGSLEQYF.